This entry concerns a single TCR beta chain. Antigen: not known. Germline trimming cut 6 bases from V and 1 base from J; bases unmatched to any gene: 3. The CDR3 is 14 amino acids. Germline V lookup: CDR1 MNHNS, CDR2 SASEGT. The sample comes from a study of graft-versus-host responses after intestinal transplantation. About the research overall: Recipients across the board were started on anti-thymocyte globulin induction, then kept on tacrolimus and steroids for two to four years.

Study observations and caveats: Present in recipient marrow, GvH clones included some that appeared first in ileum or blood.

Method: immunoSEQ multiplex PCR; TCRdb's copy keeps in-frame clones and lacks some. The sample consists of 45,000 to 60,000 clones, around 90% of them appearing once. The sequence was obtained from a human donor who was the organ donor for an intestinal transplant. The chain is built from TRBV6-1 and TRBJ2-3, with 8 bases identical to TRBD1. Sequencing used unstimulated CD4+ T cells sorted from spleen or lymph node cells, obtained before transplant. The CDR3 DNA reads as TGTGCCAGCAGAACGACAGGGGGCACAGATACGCAGTATTTT. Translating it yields CASRTTGGTDTQYF.